This paragraph reports one TCR beta chain. Its specificity is not known. The data originate from a study of T-cell memory formation after mild COVID-19. The wider study: Largely donor-specific sequence clusters came from a couple of donors.

Study-level findings and limits: Clones contracting across day 15 to 85 had a balanced CD4/CD8 profile; later expanding clones leaned CD4+. Researchers found some responding clones in pre-infection memory, a sign that cross-reactive memory joined.

TCRdb redid the calling of the 5' RACE reads with MiXCR, one entry per CDR3 protein. The table includes around 260,000 distinct CDR3 sequences, 15% to 20% detected once. Sequenced input: PBMCs or a T cell subset sorted from them (not recorded which). This clonotype was obtained from a man younger than 35 who had mild COVID-19 (a few samples of this study predate the infection). Cell type and time point are not known.

The CDR3 sequence: CASSPPRGHDEQYF. CDR3 nucleotide sequence: TGTGCCAGCTCACCACCCAGGGGGCACGACGAGCAGTACTTC. The genes are TRBV18 and TRBJ2-7, with 8 bases fitting TRBD1. The CDR3 is 14 residues long. Germline V lookup: CDR1 KGHSH, CDR2 LQKENI. Trimming at V came to 0 bases and at J to 5 bases, leaving 3 bases not matched to a gene. Full variable domain (rest looked up from reference TRBV18 and TRBJ2-7): NAGVMQNPRHLVRRRGQEARLRCSPMKGHSHVYWYRQLPEEGLKFMVYLQKENIIDESGMPKERFSAEFPKEGPSILRIQQVVRGDSAAYFCASSPPRGHDEQYFGPGTRLTVT.